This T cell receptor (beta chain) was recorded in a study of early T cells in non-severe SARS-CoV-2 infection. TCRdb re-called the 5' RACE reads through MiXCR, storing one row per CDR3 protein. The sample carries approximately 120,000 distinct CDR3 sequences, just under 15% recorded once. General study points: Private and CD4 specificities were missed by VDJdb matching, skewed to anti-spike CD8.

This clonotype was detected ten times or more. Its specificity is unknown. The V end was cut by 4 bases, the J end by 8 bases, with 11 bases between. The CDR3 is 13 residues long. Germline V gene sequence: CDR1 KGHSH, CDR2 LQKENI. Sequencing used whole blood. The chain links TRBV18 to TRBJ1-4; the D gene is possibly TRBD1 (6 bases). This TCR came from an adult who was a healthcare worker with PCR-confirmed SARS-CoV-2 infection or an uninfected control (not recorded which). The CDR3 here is CASSQGTNEKLFF. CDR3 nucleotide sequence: TGTGCCAGCTCACAAGGGACAAACGAAAAACTGTTTTTT. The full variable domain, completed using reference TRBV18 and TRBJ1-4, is NAGVMQNPRHLVRRRGQEARLRCSPMKGHSHVYWYRQLPEEGLKFMVYLQKENIIDESGMPKERFSAEFPKEGPSILRIQQVVRGDSAAYFCASSQGTNEKLFFGSGTQLSVL.